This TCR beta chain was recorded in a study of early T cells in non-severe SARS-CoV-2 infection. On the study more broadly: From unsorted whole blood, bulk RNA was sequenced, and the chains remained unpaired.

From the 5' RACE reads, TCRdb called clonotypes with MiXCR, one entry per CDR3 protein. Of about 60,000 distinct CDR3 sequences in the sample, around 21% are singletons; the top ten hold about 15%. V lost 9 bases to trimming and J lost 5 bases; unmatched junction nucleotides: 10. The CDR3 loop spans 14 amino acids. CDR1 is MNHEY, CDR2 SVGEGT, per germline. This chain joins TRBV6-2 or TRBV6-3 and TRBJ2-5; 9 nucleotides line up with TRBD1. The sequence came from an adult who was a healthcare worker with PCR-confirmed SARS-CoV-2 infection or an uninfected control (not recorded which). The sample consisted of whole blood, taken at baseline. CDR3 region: CASSGQGYMETQYF. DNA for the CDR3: TGTGCCAGTTCCGGACAGGGGTATATGGAGACCCAGTACTTC.